Each of the 20 T cell receptor beta chains below was sequenced from the same sample in a study of T cell responses to AZD1222 COVID-19 vaccine. Sequenced by immunoSEQ multiplex PCR; TCRdb stores in-frame clones only, minus some. In the table there are 85,000 to 100,000 clones, about 89% of which are singletons. The sequences come from peripheral blood, collected 28 days after the second AZD1222 dose. Every receptor here comes from an adult who received the AZD1222 COVID-19 vaccine.

This clone came up once. The genes are TRBV10-3 and TRBJ1-1; D uncertain. CDR1 is ENHRY, CDR2 SYGVKD, per germline. The length of the CDR3 is 13 residues. Trimming pared 2 bases from V and 0 bases from J, leaving 4 bases between. CDR3 sequence: CAISEIMNTEAFF. In nucleotides, the CDR3 is TGTGCCATCAGTGAGATCATGAACACTGAAGCTTTCTTT.

This chain uses TRBV15 with TRBJ1-1; D is unclear. The CDR3 sequence is 14 residues long. Germline V gives CDR1 LNHNV, CDR2 YYDKDF (reference sequence). The V and J ends lost 1 base and 1 base respectively, with 7 bases between them. The CDR3 sequence: CATSRGEWNTEAFF. The CDR3 DNA is TGTGCCACCAGCAGAGGGGAATGGAACACTGAAGCTTTCTTT. Complete variable domain (other parts from reference TRBV15 and TRBJ1-1): DAMVIQNPRYQVTQFGKPVTLSCSQTLNHNVMYWYQQKSSQAPKLLFHYYDKDFNNEADTPDNFQSRRPNTSFCFLDIRSPGLGDTAMYLCATSRGEWNTEAFFGQGTRLTVV.

V usage is TRBV27 and J usage is TRBJ1-4; TRBD1 might be the D (5 bases). Trimming stripped 4 bases from V and 3 bases from J, with 12 bases between. This CDR3 contains 15 residues. Per germline, CDR1 MNHEY and CDR2 SMNVEV (reference sequence). The chain's CDR3 is CASSSDSSSNEKLFF. In nucleotides, the CDR3 is TGTGCCAGCAGTTCAGACAGCTCCTCTAATGAAAAACTGTTTTTT.

J is TRBJ2-3 and V is TRBV7-9; D may be TRBD2 (5 bases). Germline values: CDR1 SEHNR, CDR2 FQNEAQ (reference sequence). V was shortened by 1 base and J by 6 bases, with 17 bases between the two germline ends. The CDR3 is made up of 16 amino acids. The CDR3 is CASSLVAAASGDTQYF. For the CDR3, the DNA is TGTGCCAGCAGCTTAGTGGCTGCGGCTTCGGGGGATACGCAGTATTTT.

The chain combines TRBV7-2 with TRBJ2-3; the D is unclear. The CDR3 runs 14 residues. CDR1 and CDR2 (germline): SGHTA, FQGNSA. Between the trimmed V and J ends, which lost 5 bases and 2 bases, there was a span of 11 bases. CDR3 bases: TGTGCCAGCAGCCCCGCTAGGGACACAGATACGCAGTATTTT. Protein: CASSPARDTDTQYF.

V and J are TRBV7-6 and TRBJ2-5; D gene uncertain. The CDR3 extends over 16 amino acids. Germline V gives CDR1 SGHVS, CDR2 FNYEAQ. V was cut by 1 base and J by 2 bases, with 14 bases left in between. The CDR3 DNA reads TGTGCCAGCAGCTTAGTCATGGTCCAGACACAAGAGACCCAGTACTTC. Its translation: CASSLVMVQTQETQYF.

This clone was observed a single time. The J gene is TRBJ1-1, the V gene TRBV10-2; D gene ambiguous. CDR1 and CDR2 (germline): WSHSY, SAAADI. The CDR3 has 11 residues. Trimming removed 5 bases at V and 5 bases at J, with 6 bases between. The CDR3 coding sequence is TGCGCCAGCAGTACGACTACTGAAGCTTTCTTT. Its translation is CASSTTTEAFF.

The chain has TRBV7-2 and TRBJ2-1; either TRBD1 or TRBD2 may fit D (5 bases each). Trimming stripped 4 bases from V and 7 bases from J, with 17 bases between. Germline values: CDR1 SGHTA, CDR2 FQGNSA. CDR3 length equals 15 residues. The chain's CDR3 is CASSSRGTLRNEQFF. The CDR3 nucleotides are TGTGCCAGCAGCTCCCGGGGCACCTTGAGGAATGAGCAGTTCTTC.

The CDR3 region has the DNA TGTGCCAGTAGTATTAGCGGGAGGGGCTCCTACAATGAGCAGTTCTTC. This codes for CASSISGRGSYNEQFF. V gene TRBV19 combines with J gene TRBJ2-1; 11 bases are a match to TRBD2. CDR1 and CDR2 (germline): LNHDA, SQIVND (reference sequence). The CDR3 contains 16 residues. V was clipped by 3 bases and J by 0 bases; unmatched bases: 1.

This chain links TRBV5-5 with TRBJ2-7, with TRBD1 matching 10 bases. CDR1 is SGHKS and CDR2 is YYEKEE in the germline V gene (reference sequence). Germline trimming cut 4 bases from V and 4 bases from J; bases unmatched to any gene: 8. There are 15 residues in the CDR3. CDR3 protein: CASSLRLGQGYEQYF. CDR3 sequence (DNA): TGTGCCAGCAGCCTCCGGTTGGGACAGGGGTACGAGCAGTACTTC. Drawing the rest from reference TRBV5-5 and TRBJ2-7, the complete variable domain is DAGVTQSPTHLIKTRGQQVTLRCSPISGHKSVSWYQQVLGQGPQFIFQYYEKEERGRGNFPDRFSARQFPNYSSELNVNALLLGDSALYLCASSLRLGQGYEQYFGPGTRLTVT.

This chain connects TRBV6-2 or TRBV6-3 to TRBJ2-5; 11 nucleotides agree with TRBD2. CDR3 length: 18 residues. Germline trimming cut 2 bases from V and 6 bases from J; bases unmatched to any gene: 14. Germline CDR1 MNHEY, CDR2 SVGEGT. The CDR3 DNA sequence: TGTGCCAGCAGTTACAGAGGTGGGGCTAGCGGGAGGATGAAGACCCAGTACTTC. Its translation: CASSYRGGASGRMKTQYF.

The J gene is TRBJ2-7, the V gene TRBV12-5; D may be TRBD1 (5 bases). Trimming shortened V by 0 bases and J by 2 bases, and 26 bases separated the two germline ends. CDR1 is LGHNT and CDR2 is FRNRAP in the germline V gene. The CDR3 is made up of 20 amino acids. The CDR3 DNA follows: TGTGCTAGTGGTTTGGTAGTAGGATATTTGCCAGGGCCATTTACCTACGAGCAGTACTTC. It codes for CASGLVVGYLPGPFTYEQYF.

The genes are TRBV11-3 and TRBJ2-1, with 10 bases aligning to TRBD2. The germline V gene has CDR1 SGHNT and CDR2 YENEEA. The CDR3 has 16 amino acids. V gave up 1 base and J gave up 9 bases; unmatched junction bases: 9. In DNA, the CDR3 is TGTGCCAGCAGCTTAGCGGCGCCTAGCGGGAGAGGTGAGCAGTTCTTC. Amino acids: CASSLAAPSGRGEQFF.

The chain has TRBV7-2 and TRBJ2-2; D gene unclear. V gave up 0 bases and J gave up 6 bases, with 8 bases separating them. This CDR3 is 14 amino acids long. Per germline, CDR1 SGHTA and CDR2 FQGNSA. The CDR3 region is CASSLANRAGELFF. The CDR3 region has the DNA TGTGCCAGCAGCTTAGCGAACCGGGCCGGGGAGCTGTTTTTT.

CDR3 nucleotides: TGTGCCAGCAGTTACTCATCCGACAGGGGCTCTGGAAACACCATATATTTT. Translated, it gives CASSYSSDRGSGNTIYF. The chain is built from TRBV6-2 or TRBV6-3 and TRBJ1-3; 8 nucleotides align to TRBD1. Trimming took 0 bases from V and 0 from J; bases not matched to a gene: 4. This CDR3 has 17 residues. Germline CDR1 reads MNHEY; CDR2 reads SVGEGT.

The chain couples TRBV7-8 to TRBJ1-1, with D uncertain. Germline lookup yields CDR1 SGHVS and CDR2 FQNEAQ. This CDR3 spans 14 amino acids. The V gene lost 3 bases and the J gene lost 8 bases, with 16 bases spanning the gap. The CDR3 protein is CASSFSSLGGEAFF. DNA of the CDR3: TGTGCCAGCAGCTTTAGTAGCCTCGGAGGGGAAGCTTTCTTT.

This chain uses TRBV9 with TRBJ2-7; a possible D gene is TRBD1 (5 bases). CDR1 SGDLS and CDR2 YYNGEE come from the germline V gene. Trimming took off 4 bases at V and 0 bases at J, with 17 bases between the two ends. This CDR3 comprises 16 residues. CDR3 sequence (DNA): TGTGCCAGCAGCCCAGAGGCAGGGTCGAGCTCCTACGAGCAGTACTTC. Its translation is CASSPEAGSSSYEQYF.

The chain is built from TRBV7-2 and TRBJ2-2; 9 positions match TRBD2. CDR3 length: 15 residues. The V gene's germline CDR1 is SGHTA and CDR2 FQGNSA. Trimming removed 5 bases from V and 5 bases from J; junction bases left unmatched: 6. In DNA form, the CDR3 reads TGTGCCAGCAGCCCGACTAGCGGAGGGACCGGGGAGCTGTTTTTT. It is translated as CASSPTSGGTGELFF.

This chain links TRBV7-2 with TRBJ1-2, with 7 nucleotides matching TRBD1. The germline gives CDR1 SGHTA, CDR2 FQGNSA. Trimming at V came to 4 bases and at J to 7 bases, leaving 12 bases not matched to a gene. CDR3 length equals 15 residues. This CDR3 reads CASSSQQGDLGGYTF. DNA for the CDR3: TGTGCCAGCAGCTCCCAGCAGGGGGACCTAGGTGGCTACACCTTC.

V is TRBV28 and J is TRBJ1-2; TRBD1 is a possible D gene (5 bases). Trimming pared 5 bases from V and 3 bases from J, leaving 13 bases between. There are 14 residues in the CDR3. Germline V gene lookup returns CDR1 MDHEN and CDR2 SYDVKM. DNA for the CDR3: TGTGCCAGCAGTACCCAAATGGGACACTATGGCTACACCTTC. This gives the protein CASSTQMGHYGYTF.